Listed here is a single T cell receptor beta chain. This CDR3 has 12 amino acids. The V and J ends lost 4 bases and 11 bases, in that order; junction bases with no gene match: 5. Germline CDR1 is SEHNR and CDR2 is FQNEAQ (reference sequence). The data stem from a study of beta chain features in type 1 diabetes. Expressed TCRB transcripts got sequenced, as all isolated RNA was reverse transcribed. The table came from immunoSEQ multiplex PCR; TCRdb's copy has only in-frame clones and leaves some out. Counted here are 350,000 to 450,000 clones, approximately 15% occurring once; the ten biggest clones make up about 0.018%.

The source of this sequence is a woman under 30 in good health. Sequenced material: naive CD4+ T cells from blood. The chain employs TRBV7-9 and TRBJ1-1; TRBD1 aligns across 9 bases. The chain's CDR3 is CASSYRDRDAFF. The CDR3 DNA sequence: TGTGCCAGCAGCTACCGGGACAGGGACGCTTTCTTT.